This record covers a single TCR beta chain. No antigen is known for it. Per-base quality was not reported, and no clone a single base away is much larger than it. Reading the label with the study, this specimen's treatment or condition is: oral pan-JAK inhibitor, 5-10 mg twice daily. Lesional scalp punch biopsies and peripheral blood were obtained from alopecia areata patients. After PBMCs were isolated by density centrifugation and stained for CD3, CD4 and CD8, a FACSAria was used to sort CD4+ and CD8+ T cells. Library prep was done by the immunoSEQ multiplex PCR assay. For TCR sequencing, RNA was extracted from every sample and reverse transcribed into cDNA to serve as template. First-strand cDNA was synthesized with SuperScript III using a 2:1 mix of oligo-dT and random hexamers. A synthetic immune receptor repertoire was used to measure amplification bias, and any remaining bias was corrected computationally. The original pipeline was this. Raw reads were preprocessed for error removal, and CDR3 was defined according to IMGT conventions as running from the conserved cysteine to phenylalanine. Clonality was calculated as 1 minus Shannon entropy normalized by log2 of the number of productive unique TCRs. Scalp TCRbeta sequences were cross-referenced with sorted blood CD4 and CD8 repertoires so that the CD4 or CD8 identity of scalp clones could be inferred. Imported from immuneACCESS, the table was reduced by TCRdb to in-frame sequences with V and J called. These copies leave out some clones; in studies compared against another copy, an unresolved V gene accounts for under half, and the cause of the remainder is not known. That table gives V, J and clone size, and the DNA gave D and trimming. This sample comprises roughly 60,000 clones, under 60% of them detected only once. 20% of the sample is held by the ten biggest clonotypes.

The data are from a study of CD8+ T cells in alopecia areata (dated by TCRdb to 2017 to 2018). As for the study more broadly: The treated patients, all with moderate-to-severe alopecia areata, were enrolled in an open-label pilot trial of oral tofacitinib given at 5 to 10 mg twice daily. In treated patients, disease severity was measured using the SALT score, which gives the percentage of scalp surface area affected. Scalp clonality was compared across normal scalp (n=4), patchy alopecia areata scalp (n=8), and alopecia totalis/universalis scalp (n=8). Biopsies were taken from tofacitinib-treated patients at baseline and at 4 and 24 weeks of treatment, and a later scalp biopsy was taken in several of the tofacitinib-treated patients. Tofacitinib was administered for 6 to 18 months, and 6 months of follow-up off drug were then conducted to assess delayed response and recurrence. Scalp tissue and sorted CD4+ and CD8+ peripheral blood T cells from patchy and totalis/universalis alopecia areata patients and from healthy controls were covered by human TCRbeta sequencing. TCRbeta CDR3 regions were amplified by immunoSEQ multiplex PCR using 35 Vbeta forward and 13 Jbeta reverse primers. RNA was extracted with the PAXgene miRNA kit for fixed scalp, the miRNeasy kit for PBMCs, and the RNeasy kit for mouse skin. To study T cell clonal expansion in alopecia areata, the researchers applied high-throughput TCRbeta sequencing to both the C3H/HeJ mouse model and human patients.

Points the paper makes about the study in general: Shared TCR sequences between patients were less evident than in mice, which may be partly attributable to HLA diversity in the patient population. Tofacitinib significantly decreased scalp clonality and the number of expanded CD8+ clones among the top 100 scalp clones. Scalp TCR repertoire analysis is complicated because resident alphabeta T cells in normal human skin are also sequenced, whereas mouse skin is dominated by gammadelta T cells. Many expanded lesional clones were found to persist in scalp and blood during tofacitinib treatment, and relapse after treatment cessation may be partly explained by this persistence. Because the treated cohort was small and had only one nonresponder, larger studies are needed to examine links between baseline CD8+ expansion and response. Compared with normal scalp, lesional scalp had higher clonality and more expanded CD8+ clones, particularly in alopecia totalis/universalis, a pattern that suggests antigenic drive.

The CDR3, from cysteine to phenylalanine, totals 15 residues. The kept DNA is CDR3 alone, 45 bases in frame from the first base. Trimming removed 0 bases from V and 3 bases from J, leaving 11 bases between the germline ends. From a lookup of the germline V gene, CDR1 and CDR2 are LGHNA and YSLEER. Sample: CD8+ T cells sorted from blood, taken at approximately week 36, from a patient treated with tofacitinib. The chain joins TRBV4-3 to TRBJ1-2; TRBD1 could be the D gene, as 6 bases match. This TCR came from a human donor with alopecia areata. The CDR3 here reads CASSQERGWDYGYTF. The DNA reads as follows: TGCGCCAGCAGCCAAGAAAGGGGGTGGGACTATGGCTACACCTTC.